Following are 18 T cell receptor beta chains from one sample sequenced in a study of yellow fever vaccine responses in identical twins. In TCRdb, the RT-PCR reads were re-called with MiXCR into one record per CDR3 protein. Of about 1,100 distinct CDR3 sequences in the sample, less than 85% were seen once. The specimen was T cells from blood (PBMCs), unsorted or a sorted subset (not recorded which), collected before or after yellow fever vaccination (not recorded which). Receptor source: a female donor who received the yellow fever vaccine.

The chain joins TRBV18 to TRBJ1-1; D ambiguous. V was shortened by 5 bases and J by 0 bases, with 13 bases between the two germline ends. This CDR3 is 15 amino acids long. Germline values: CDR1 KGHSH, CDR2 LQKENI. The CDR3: CASSSGRGMNTEAFF. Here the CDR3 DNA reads TGTGCCAGCTCATCCGGGCGGGGAATGAACACTGAAGCTTTCTTT.

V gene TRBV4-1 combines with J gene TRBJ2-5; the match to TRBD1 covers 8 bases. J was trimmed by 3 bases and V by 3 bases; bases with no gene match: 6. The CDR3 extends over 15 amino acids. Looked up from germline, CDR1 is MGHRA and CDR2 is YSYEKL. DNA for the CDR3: TGCGCCAGCAGCCAGCCTGGGACAGGAAAAGAGACCCAGTACTTC. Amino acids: CASSQPGTGKETQYF.

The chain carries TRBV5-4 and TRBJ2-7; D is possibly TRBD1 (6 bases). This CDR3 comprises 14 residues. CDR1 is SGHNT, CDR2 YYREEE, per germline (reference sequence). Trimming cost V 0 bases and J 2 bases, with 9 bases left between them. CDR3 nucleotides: TGTGCCAGCAGCTTGGGGGACAACCCCTACGAGCAGTACGTC. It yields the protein CASSLGDNPYEQYV.

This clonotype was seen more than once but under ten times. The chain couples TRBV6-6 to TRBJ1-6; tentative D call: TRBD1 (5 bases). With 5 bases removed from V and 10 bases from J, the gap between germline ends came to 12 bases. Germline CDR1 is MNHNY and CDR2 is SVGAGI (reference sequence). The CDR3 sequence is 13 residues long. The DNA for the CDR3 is TGTGCCAGCAGTACTACTCGGGACTCACCCCTCCACTTT. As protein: CASSTTRDSPLHF.

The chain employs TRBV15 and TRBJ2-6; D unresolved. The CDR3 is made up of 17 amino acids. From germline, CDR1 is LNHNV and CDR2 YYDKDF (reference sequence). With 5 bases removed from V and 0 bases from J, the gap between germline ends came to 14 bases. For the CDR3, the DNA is TGTGCCACCAGCGTGAAGAAGGGCAGCTCTGGGGCCAACGTCCTGACTTTC. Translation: CATSVKKGSSGANVLTF. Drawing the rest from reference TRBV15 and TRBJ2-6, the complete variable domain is DAMVIQNPRYQVTQFGKPVTLSCSQTLNHNVMYWYQQKSSQAPKLLFHYYDKDFNNEADTPDNFQSRRPNTSFCFLDIRSPGLGDTAMYLCATSVKKGSSGANVLTFGAGSRLTVL.

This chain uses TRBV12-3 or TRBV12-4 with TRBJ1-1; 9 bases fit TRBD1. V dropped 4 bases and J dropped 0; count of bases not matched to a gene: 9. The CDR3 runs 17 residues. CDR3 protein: CASSSDRGLSMNTEAFF. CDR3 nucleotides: TGTGCCAGCAGTTCCGACAGGGGGTTGTCAATGAACACTGAAGCTTTCTTT.

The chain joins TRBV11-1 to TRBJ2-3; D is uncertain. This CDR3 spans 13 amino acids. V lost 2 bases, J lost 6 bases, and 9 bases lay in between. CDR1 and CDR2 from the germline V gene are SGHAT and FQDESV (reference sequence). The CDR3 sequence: CASSLIPTDTQYF. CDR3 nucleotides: TGTGCCAGCAGCTTAATCCCGACGGATACGCAGTATTTT.

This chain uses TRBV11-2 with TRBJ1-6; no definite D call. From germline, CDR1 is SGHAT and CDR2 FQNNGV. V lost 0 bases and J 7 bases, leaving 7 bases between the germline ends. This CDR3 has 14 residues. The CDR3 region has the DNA TGTGCCAGCAGCTTAGAAGTGGCAAATTCACCCCTCCACTTT. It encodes CASSLEVANSPLHF.

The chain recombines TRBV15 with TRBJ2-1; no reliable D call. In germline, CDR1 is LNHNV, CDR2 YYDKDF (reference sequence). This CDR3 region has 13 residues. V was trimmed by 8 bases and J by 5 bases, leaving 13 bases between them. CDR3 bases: TGTGCCACCCGCGGATTCCCCCACAATGAGCAGTTCTTC. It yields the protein CATRGFPHNEQFF. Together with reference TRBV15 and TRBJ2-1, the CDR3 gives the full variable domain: DAMVIQNPRYQVTQFGKPVTLSCSQTLNHNVMYWYQQKSSQAPKLLFHYYDKDFNNEADTPDNFQSRRPNTSFCFLDIRSPGLGDTAMYLCATRGFPHNEQFFGPGTRLTVL.

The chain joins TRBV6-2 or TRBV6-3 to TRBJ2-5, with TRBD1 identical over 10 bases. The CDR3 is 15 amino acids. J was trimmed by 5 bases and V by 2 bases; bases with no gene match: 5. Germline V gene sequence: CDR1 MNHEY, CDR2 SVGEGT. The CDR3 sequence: CASSYRGQGGETQYF. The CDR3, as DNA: TGTGCCAGCAGTTACCGAGGACAGGGGGGCGAGACCCAGTACTTC.

In nucleotides, the CDR3 is TGTGCCAGCAGCCCGGTTTCGACTAGTCCCGAGCAGTACTTC. It codes for CASSPVSTSPEQYF. The genes are TRBV9 and TRBJ2-7, with a tentative D call TRBD2 (6 bases). CDR1 SGDLS and CDR2 YYNGEE come from the germline V gene. Trimming took off 4 bases at V and 6 bases at J, with 17 bases between the two ends. This CDR3 contains 14 residues.

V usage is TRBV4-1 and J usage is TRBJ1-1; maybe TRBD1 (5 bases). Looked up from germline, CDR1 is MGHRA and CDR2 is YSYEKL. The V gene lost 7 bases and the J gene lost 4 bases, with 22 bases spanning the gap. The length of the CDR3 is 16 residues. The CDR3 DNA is TGCGCCAGCACCCGGGGAGGGGATCCGGTCAGCACTGAAGCTTTCTTT. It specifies CASTRGGDPVSTEAFF.

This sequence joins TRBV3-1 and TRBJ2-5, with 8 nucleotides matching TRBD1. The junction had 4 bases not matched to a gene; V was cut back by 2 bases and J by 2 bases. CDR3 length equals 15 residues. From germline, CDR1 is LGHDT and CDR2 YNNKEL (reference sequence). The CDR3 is CASSQWTGPQETQYF. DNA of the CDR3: TGTGCCAGCAGCCAATGGACAGGGCCACAAGAGACCCAGTACTTC.

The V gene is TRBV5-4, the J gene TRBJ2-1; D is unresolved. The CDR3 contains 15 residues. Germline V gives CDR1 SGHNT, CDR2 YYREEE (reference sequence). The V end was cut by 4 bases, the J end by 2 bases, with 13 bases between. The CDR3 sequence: CASSAKGLTYNEQFF. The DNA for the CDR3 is TGTGCCAGCAGCGCGAAGGGCCTGACCTACAATGAGCAGTTCTTC.

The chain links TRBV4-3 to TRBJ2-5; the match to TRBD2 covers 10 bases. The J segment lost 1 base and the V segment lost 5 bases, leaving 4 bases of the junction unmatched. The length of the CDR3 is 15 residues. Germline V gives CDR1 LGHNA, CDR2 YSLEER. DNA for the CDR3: TGCGCCAGCAGCACCGGGACTAGCGCCCAAGAGACCCAGTACTTC. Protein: CASSTGTSAQETQYF.

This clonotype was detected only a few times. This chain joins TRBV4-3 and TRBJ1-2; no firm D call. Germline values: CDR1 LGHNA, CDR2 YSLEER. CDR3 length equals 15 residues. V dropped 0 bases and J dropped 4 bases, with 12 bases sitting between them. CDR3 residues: CASSQEVSETYGYTF. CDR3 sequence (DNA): TGCGCCAGCAGCCAAGAGGTCAGTGAAACCTATGGCTACACCTTC.

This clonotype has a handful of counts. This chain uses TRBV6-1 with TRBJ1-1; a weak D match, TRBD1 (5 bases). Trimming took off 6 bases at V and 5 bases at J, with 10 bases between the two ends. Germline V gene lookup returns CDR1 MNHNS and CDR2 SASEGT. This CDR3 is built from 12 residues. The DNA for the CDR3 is TGTGCCAGCAGCATGGGGGGAACTGAAGCTTTCTTT. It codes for CASSMGGTEAFF.

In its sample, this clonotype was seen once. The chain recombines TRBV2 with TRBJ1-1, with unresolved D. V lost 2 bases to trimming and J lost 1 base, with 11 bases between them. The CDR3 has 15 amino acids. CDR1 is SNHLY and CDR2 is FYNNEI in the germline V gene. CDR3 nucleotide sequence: TGTGCCAGCAGTGAAATTCGGGCGGGGAACACTGAAGCTTTCTTT. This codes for CASSEIRAGNTEAFF.